The clone carrying this T cell receptor beta chain has more than one count but fewer than ten. Its specificity is not known. Looked up from germline, CDR1 is SQVTM and CDR2 is ANQGSEA. The CDR3 covers 10 residues. V lost 6 bases, J lost 8 bases, and 8 bases lay in between. Prepared libraries of TCR beta cDNA carried unique molecular identifiers. TCRdb processed the PCR reads anew with MiXCR; each CDR3 protein has one entry. The repertoire holds roughly 670,000 distinct CDR3 sequences, with about 60% as singletons. These data come from a study of post-analysis software for immune sequencing data. The study's findings and limits: By F measure, samples from a shared preparation batch strongly co-clustered. Five or six TRBV segments, TRBV5-6, TRBV5-1 and TRBV20-1 among them, were found more frequent in patients than controls. Normalized Chao1 diversity was significantly reduced in patients versus controls.

The TCR originated in a girl aged 2 to 9 with multiple sclerosis. This chain links TRBV29-1 with TRBJ2-1; maybe TRBD2 (5 bases). The specimen was blood. The CDR3 bases are TGCAGCGTAGTGGAGGATGAGCAGTTCTTC. Its translation: CSVVEDEQFF.